Below are 9 T cell receptor beta chains sequenced from a single sample in a study of T cell repertoires in cytomegalovirus infection. Their cognate antigens are unknown. TCRdb analysed the reads with MiXCR anew, one entry per CDR3 protein. The data show about 350,000 distinct CDR3 sequences, with about 35% seen just once and roughly 14% held by the top ten. The material sequenced was cultured PBMCs, taken from culture after CMV antigen stimulation. These receptors were taken from a human donor in good health (CMV status not recorded). Some clones in this sample may be carry-over from other donors' samples.

This clonotype showed up just a few times. The CDR3 is CASSYSTASPYEQYF. DNA of the CDR3: TGTGCCAGCAGTTACTCGACCGCCTCTCCCTACGAGCAGTACTTC. V usage is TRBV6-8 and J usage is TRBJ2-7; no clear D gene. Trimming took 0 bases from V and 2 from J, leaving 11 bases between them. This CDR3 is 15 amino acids long. Germline CDR1 and CDR2: MNHGY and SAAAGT.

This chain uses TRBV5-1 with TRBJ2-2; D remains unclear. CDR3 length: 15 amino acids. Trimming took off 0 bases at V and 1 base at J, with 7 bases between the two ends. Per germline, CDR1 SGHRS and CDR2 YFSETQ. Here the CDR3 DNA reads TGCGCCAGCAGCTTGGTTCTTAAGAACACCGGGGAGCTGTTTTTT. It codes for CASSLVLKNTGELFF.

The chain is built from TRBV20-1 and TRBJ2-5; possibly TRBD2 for D (5 bases). The CDR3 contains 13 residues. The germline V gene encodes CDR1 DFQATT and CDR2 SNEGSKA (reference sequence). V dropped 6 bases and J dropped 4 bases, with 15 bases sitting between them. The CDR3 sequence: CSAALVEGETQYF. The CDR3 nucleotides are TGCAGTGCGGCTCTAGTCGAGGGAGAGACCCAGTACTTC.

This clonotype showed up many times. The rearrangement uses TRBV7-8 and TRBJ1-1; 7 positions match TRBD1. The CDR3 runs 13 residues. CDR1 and CDR2 from the germline V gene are SGHVS and FQNEAQ. V lost 3 bases and J lost 5; bases outside the gene matches: 3. The CDR3 nucleotides read TGTGCCAGCAGCTTCAACAGGGGAACTGAAGCTTTCTTT. This encodes CASSFNRGTEAFF. The full variable domain, completed using reference TRBV7-8 and TRBJ1-1, is GAGVSQSPRYKVAKRGQDVALRCDPISGHVSLFWYQQALGQGPEFLTYFQNEAQLDKSGLPSDRFFAERPEGSVSTLKIQRTQQEDSAVYLCASSFNRGTEAFFGQGTRLTVV.

Only one count was recorded for this clonotype. This chain's CDR3 is CASSRFWRQKQKETQYF. CDR3 in DNA: TGTGCCAGCAGCCGCTTCTGGCGGCAGAAGCAGAAAGAGACCCAGTACTTC. The chain is built from TRBV6-2 or TRBV6-3 and TRBJ2-5; D not resolved. Germline CDR1 is MNHEY and CDR2 is SVGEGT. Trimming shortened V by 6 bases and J by 3 bases, and 23 bases separated the two germline ends. The length of the CDR3 is 17 residues.

There are many counts of this clonotype. V and J are TRBV7-8 and TRBJ2-2; 7 bases are shared with TRBD1. The CDR3 spans 15 residues. J was trimmed by 3 bases and V by 6 bases; bases with no gene match: 7. From germline, CDR1 is SGHVS and CDR2 FQNEAQ. CDR3 DNA sequence: TGTGCCAGCAGTTTCACAGGGGCCCACACCGGGGAGCTGTTTTTT. Amino acid sequence: CASSFTGAHTGELFF.

The J gene is TRBJ2-3, the V gene TRBV7-2, with 7 bases matching TRBD1. J lost 10 bases, V lost 5 bases, and 15 bases had no gene match. The germline V gene has CDR1 SGHTA and CDR2 FQGNSA. CDR3 size: 15 residues. CDR3 DNA: TGTGCCAGCAGCCAGGGGGACGACGGATCGTATGCGCAGTATTTT. It encodes CASSQGDDGSYAQYF.

V usage is TRBV6-7 and J usage is TRBJ2-1; 14 bases agree with TRBD2. TRBV6-7 is identified as an open reading frame with a role that is uncertain. This CDR3 is 19 amino acids long. J lost 3 bases, V lost 6 bases, and 13 bases had no gene match. The CDR3 DNA is TGTGCCAGCAGCCCCGCCGGGACTAGCGGGAGTGGTGTCTACAATGAGCAGTTCTTC. It codes for CASSPAGTSGSGVYNEQFF.

This sequence joins TRBV5-1 and TRBJ2-5; no clear D gene. From germline, CDR1 is SGHRS and CDR2 YFSETQ. V was pared by 3 bases and J by 5 bases, with 20 bases between. This CDR3 has 16 amino acids. The CDR3 coding sequence is TGCGCCAGCAGCTCTGCCCCGGGCCCCCAGGAGGAGACCCAGTACTTC. This gives the protein CASSSAPGPQEETQYF. The variable domain in full, completed from reference TRBV5-1 and TRBJ2-5, reads KAGVTQTPRYLIKTRGQQVTLSCSPISGHRSVSWYQQTPGQGLQFLFEYFSETQRNKGNFPGRFSGRQFSNSRSEMNVSTLELGDSALYLCASSSAPGPQEETQYFGPGTRLLVL.